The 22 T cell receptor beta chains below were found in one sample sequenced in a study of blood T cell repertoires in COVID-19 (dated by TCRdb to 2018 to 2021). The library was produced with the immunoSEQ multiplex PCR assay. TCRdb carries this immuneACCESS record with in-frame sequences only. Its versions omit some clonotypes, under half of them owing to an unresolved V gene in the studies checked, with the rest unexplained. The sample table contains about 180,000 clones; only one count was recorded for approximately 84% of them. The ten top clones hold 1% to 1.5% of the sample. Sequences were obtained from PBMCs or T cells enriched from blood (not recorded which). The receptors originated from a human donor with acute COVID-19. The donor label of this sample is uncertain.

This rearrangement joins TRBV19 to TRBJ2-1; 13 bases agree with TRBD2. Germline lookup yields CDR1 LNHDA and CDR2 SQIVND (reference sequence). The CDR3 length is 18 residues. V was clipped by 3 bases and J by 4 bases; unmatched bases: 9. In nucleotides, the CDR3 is TGTGCCAGTAGTATTGGACTAGCGGGGGCCTTGCCATACAATGAGCAGTTCTTC. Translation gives CASSIGLAGALPYNEQFF.

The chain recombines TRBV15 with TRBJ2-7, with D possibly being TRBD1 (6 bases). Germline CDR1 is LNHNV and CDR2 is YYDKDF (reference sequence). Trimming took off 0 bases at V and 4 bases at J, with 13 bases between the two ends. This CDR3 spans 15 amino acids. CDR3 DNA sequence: TGTGCCACCAGCAGAGATTCCGCAGGGGAGTACGAGCAGTACTTC. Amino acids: CATSRDSAGEYEQYF.

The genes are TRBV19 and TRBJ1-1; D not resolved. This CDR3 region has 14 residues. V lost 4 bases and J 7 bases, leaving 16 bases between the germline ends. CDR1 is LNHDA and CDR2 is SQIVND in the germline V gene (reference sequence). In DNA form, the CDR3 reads TGTGCCAGTAGTACCGACCTGAGGCGGGGTGAAGCTTTCTTT. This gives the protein CASSTDLRRGEAFF. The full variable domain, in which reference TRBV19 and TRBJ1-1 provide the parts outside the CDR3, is DGGITQSPKYLFRKEGQNVTLSCEQNLNHDAMYWYRQDPGQGLRLIYYSQIVNDFQKGDIAEGYSVSREKKESFPLTVTSAQKNPTAFYLCASSTDLRRGEAFFGQGTRLTVV.

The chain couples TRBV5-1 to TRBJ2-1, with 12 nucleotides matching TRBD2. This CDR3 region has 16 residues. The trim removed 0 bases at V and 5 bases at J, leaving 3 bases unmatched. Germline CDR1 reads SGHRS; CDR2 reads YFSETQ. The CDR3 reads CASSLAPSGGDNEQFF. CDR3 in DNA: TGCGCCAGCAGCTTGGCCCCTAGCGGGGGGGACAATGAGCAGTTCTTC.

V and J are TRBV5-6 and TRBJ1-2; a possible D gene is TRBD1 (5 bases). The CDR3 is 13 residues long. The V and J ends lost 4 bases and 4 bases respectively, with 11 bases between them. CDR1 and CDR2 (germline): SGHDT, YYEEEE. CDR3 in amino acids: CASSTDSLYGYTF. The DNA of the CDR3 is TGTGCCAGCAGCACCGACAGTCTCTATGGCTACACCTTC.

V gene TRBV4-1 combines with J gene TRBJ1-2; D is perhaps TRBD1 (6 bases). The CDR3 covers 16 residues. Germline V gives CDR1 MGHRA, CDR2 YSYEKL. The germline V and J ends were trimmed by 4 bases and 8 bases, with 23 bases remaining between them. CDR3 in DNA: TGCGCCAGCAGCCCCACCCCCGCGACAGGCCCTACGGGCTACACCTTC. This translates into CASSPTPATGPTGYTF.

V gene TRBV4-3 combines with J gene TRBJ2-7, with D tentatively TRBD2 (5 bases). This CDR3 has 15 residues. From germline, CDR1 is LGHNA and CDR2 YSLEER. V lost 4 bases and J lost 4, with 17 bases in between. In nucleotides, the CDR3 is TGCGCCAGCAGCCGAGGGCCGATTGGTCTGTACGAGCAGTACTTC. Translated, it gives CASSRGPIGLYEQYF.

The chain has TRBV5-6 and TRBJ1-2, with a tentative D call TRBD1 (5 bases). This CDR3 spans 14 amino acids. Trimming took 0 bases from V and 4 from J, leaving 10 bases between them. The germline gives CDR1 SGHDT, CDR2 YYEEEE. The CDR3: CASSLEAGIYGYTF. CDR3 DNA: TGTGCCAGCAGCTTGGAAGCAGGGATCTATGGCTACACCTTC.

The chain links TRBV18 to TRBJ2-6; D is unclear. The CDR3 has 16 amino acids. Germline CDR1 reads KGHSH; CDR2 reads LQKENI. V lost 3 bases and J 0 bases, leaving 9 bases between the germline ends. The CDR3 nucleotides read TGTGCCAGCTCACCTCTGACACCCTCTGGGGCCAACGTCCTGACTTTC. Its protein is CASSPLTPSGANVLTF.

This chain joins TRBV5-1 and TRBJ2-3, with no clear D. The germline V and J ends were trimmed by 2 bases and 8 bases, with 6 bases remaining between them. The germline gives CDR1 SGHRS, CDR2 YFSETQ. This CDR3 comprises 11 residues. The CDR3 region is CASSFLATQYF. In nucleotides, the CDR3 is TGCGCCAGCAGCTTCCTGGCTACGCAGTATTTT.

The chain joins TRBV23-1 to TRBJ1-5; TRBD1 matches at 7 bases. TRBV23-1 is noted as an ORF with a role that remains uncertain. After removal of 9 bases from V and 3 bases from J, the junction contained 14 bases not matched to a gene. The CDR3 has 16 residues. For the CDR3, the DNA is TGCGCCAGTCCGACCGACCTCGGGACAGACAATCAGCCCCAGCATTTT. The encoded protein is CASPTDLGTDNQPQHF.

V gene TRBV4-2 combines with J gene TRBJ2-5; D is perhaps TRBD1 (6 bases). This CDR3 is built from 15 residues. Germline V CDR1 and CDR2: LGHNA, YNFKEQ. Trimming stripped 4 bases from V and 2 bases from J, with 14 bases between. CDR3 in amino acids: CASSPGPRGQETQYF. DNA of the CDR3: TGTGCCAGCAGCCCCGGCCCGAGGGGGCAAGAGACCCAGTACTTC.

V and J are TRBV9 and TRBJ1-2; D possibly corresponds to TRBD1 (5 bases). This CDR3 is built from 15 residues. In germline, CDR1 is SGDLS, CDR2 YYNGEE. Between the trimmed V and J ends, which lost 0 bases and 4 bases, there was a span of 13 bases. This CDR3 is CASSVGGSGIYGYTF. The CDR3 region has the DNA TGTGCCAGCAGCGTAGGGGGTTCAGGGATCTATGGCTACACCTTC. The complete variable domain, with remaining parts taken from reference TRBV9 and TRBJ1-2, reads DSGVTQTPKHLITATGQRVTLRCSPRSGDLSVYWYQQSLDQGLQFLIQYYNGEERAKGNILERFSAQQFPDLHSELNLSSLELGDSALYFCASSVGGSGIYGYTFGSGTRLTVV.

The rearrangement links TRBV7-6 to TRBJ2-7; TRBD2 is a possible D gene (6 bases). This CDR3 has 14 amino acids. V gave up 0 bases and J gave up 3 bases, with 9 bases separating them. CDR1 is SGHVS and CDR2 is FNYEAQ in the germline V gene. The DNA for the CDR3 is TGTGCCAGCAGCTTAGCTGGGGGAGGCTACGAGCAGTACTTC. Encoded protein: CASSLAGGGYEQYF.

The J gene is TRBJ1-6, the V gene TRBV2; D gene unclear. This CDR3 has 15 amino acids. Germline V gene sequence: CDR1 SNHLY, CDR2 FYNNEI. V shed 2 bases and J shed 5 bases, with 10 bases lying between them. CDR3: CASSELAGDNSPLHF. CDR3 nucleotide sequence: TGTGCCAGCAGTGAATTGGCAGGCGATAATTCACCCCTCCACTTT.

The CDR3 sequence: CASSYNRGEKLFF. CDR3 coding DNA: TGTGCCAGCAGTTACAACAGGGGCGAAAAACTGTTTTTT. The V call is TRBV28, the J call TRBJ1-4; 7 bases line up with TRBD1. Germline loops: CDR1 MDHEN, CDR2 SYDVKM. The CDR3 runs to 13 residues. V lost 4 bases and J lost 8; bases outside the gene matches: 4.

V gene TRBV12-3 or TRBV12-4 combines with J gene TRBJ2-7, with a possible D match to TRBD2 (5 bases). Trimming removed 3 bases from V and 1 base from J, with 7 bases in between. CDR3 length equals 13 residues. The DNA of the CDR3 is TGTGCCAGCAGTTTCCGGGGTTCCTACGAGCAGTACTTC. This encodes CASSFRGSYEQYF.

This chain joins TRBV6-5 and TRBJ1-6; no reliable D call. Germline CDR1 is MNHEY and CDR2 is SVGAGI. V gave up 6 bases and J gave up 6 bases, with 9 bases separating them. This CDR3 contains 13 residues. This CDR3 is CASREARNSPLHF. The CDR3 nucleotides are TGTGCCAGCAGGGAGGCACGTAATTCACCCCTCCACTTT.

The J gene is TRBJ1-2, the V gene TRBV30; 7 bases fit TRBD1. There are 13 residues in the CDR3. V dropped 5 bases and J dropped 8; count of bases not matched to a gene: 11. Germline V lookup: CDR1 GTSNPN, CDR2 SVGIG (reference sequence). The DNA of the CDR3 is TGTGCCTGGGGGACTCGGGACAGCCGGGGCTACACCTTC. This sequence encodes CAWGTRDSRGYTF. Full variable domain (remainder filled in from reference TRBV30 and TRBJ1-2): SQTIHQWPATLVQPVGSPLSLECTVEGTSNPNLYWYRQAAGRGLQLLFYSVGIGQISSEVPQNLSASRPQDRQFILSSKKLLLSDSGFYLCAWGTRDSRGYTFGSGTRLTVV.

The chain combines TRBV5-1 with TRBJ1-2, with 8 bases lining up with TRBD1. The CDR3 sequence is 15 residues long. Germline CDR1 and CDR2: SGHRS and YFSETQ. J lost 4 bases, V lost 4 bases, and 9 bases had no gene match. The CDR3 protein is CASSPGTGVGYGYTF. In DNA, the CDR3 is TGCGCCAGCAGCCCCGGGACAGGAGTGGGCTATGGCTACACCTTC.

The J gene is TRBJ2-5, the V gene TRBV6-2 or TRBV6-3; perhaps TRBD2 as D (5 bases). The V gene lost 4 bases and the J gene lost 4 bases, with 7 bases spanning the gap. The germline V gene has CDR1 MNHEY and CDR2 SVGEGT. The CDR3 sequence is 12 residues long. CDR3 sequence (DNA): TGTGCCAGCAGTTCCCGGGGAGAGACCCAGTACTTC. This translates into CASSSRGETQYF.

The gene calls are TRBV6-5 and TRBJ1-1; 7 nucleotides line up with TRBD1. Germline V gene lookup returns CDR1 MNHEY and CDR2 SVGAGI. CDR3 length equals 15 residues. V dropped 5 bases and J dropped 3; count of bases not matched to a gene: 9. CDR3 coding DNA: TGTGCCAGCAGTATAAATACAGGGGCGCACACTGAAGCTTTCTTT. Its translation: CASSINTGAHTEAFF.